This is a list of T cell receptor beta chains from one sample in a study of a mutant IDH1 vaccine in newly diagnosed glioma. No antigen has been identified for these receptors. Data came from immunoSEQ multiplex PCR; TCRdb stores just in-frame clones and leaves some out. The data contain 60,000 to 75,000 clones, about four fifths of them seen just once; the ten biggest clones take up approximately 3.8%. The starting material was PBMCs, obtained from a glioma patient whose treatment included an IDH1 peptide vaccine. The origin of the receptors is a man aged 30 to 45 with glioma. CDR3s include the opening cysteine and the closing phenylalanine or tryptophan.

CDR3aa: CASSLEYNEQFF; v_gene: TRBV11-3
CDR3aa: CASKNLISGGDDTEAFF; v_gene: TRBV7-9
CDR3aa: CSFRDRVQETQYF; v_gene: TRBV29-1
CDR3aa: CAKPGTQGAHSNQPQHF; v_gene: TRBV30
CDR3aa: CASSLSSQLTSQYF; v_gene: TRBV27
CDR3aa: CASTWAGGTGELFF; v_gene: TRBV5-1
CDR3aa: CASSLGTGTEAFF; v_gene: TRBV11-3
CDR3aa: CASGRDRGDGYTF; v_gene: TRBV2
CDR3aa: CASSRSGRVTDTQYF; v_gene: TRBV11-2
CDR3aa: CASSPYLGSYEQYF; v_gene: TRBV5-6
CDR3aa: CATSRGGVDTEAFF; v_gene: TRBV15
CDR3aa: CASSLLRNTEAFF; v_gene: TRBV27
CDR3aa: CASSLGHRNTEAFF; v_gene: TRBV7-2
CDR3aa: CASSSGRVIRETQYF; v_gene: TRBV5-4
CDR3aa: CASSPRGDRHREQYF; v_gene: TRBV9
CDR3aa: CASTPQTEHPRDTEAFF; v_gene: TRBV28
CDR3aa: CASSPLGSSEAFF; v_gene: TRBV27
CDR3aa: CASGTGTSPLHF; v_gene: TRBV2
CDR3aa: CASRGPLRDEKLFF; v_gene: TRBV28
CDR3aa: CASSIRWDRDRGKGTEAFF; v_gene: TRBV19
CDR3aa: CASIVSSGANVLTF; v_gene: TRBV16
CDR3aa: CAISDDDREAFF; v_gene: TRBV10-3
CDR3aa: CASSHSVTFTGELFF; v_gene: TRBV7-2
CDR3aa: CASSLQGGQYF; v_gene: TRBV7-9
CDR3aa: CASSPLAGENTGELFF; v_gene: TRBV7-2
CDR3aa: CSASWDGRLFF; v_gene: TRBV29-1
CDR3aa: CASSFPTTGANTEAFF; v_gene: TRBV7-9
CDR3aa: CASRPARGSPLHF; v_gene: TRBV2
CDR3aa: CASSVSSRGFGTGELFF; v_gene: TRBV9
CDR3aa: CAISARAGTSTDTQYF; v_gene: TRBV10-3
CDR3aa: CASSEGHSYYGYTF; v_gene: TRBV2
CDR3aa: CASSQLGDRSSSYEQYF; v_gene: TRBV11-2
CDR3aa: CASSENRVPLSGDIQYF; v_gene: TRBV21-1
CDR3aa: CASSPTGPHTGELFF; v_gene: TRBV19
CDR3aa: CASSLAGRYEAFF; v_gene: TRBV5-1
CDR3aa: CASSLGLAGGRNEQFF; v_gene: TRBV7-2
CDR3aa: CASSLQGLEGYTF; v_gene: TRBV11-1
CDR3aa: CATSKTGYIQYF; v_gene: TRBV15
CDR3aa: CASSAQDRGGLIF; v_gene: TRBV9
CDR3aa: CAWSREGSSYNSPLHF; v_gene: TRBV30
CDR3aa: CASSPSPQLGTGADTQYF; v_gene: TRBV18
CDR3aa: CATSTGNSGNTIYF; v_gene: TRBV15
CDR3aa: CASSDGISAGDYKTQYF; v_gene: TRBV5-6
CDR3aa: CASTPAGGAFEQYF; v_gene: TRBV6-1
CDR3aa: CASSFGTGFKGETQYF; v_gene: TRBV5-1
CDR3aa: CASSYRTGPTGELFF; v_gene: TRBV7-8
CDR3aa: CASSGALGTEAFF; v_gene: TRBV5-6
CDR3aa: CVLGMGPNYGYTF; v_gene: TRBV30
CDR3aa: CASSSSGPETQYF; v_gene: TRBV28
CDR3aa: CASSLHPGSSQPQHF; v_gene: TRBV28